This T cell receptor beta chain was captured in a study of monozygotic twins with inflammatory bowel disease. TCRdb re-analyzed the 5' RACE reads; it lists each CDR3 protein once, without DNA. The repertoire table contains some 83,000 distinct CDR3 sequences. Germline CDR1 LNHNV, CDR2 YYDKDF (reference sequence). This CDR3 is built from 15 residues. Study results and limitations: Twins with IBD had fewer clonotypes in common with others than healthy twins, particularly during disease activity. Twin concordance left repertoire similarity unchanged, with limited power a possible explanation for this lack of difference. Patient-to-patient differences in immunosuppressive treatment may have added variability to the repertoires.

On this clonotype: What it recognizes is unknown.

Specimen: blood. The source of this sequence is a human donor with ulcerative colitis or Crohn's disease, or a healthy co-twin of an affected twin (not recorded which). J is TRBJ2-1 and V is TRBV15; as DNA is missing, the TRBD1 call by TCRdb cannot be tested. CDR3 sequence reads: CATSRYGQELNEQFF.